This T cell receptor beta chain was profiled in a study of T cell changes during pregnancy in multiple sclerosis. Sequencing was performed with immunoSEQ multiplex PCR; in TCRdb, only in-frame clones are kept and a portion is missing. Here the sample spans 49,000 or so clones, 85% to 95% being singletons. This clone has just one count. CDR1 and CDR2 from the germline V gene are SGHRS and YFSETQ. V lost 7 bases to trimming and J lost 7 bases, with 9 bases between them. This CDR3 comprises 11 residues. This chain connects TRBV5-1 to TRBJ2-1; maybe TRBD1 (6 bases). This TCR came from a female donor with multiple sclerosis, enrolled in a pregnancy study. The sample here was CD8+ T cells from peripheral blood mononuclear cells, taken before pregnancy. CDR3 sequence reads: CASRRGNEQFF. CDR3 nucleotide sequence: TGCGCCAGCCGCAGGGGAAATGAGCAGTTCTTC.